The entry that follows covers one TCR beta chain sequence. As the sequencing template, cDNA was produced by extracting RNA and reverse transcribing it. TCRdb's table, derived via immunoSEQ multiplex PCR, lists solely in-frame clones and lacks some. The sample carries some 110,000 clones, roughly 55% recorded once. There are 15 residues in the CDR3. V shed 2 bases and J shed 2 bases, with 9 bases lying between them. Per the germline V gene, CDR1 is MNHEY and CDR2 is SMNVEV (reference sequence). Sample treatment: oral pan-JAK inhibitor, 5-10 mg twice daily. The sample is drawn from a study of CD8+ T cells in alopecia areata.

Material: CD8+ T cells sorted from blood, obtained at week 24, from a patient treated with tofacitinib. This sequence joins TRBV27 and TRBJ2-2; the D is unclear. The clonotype originates from a human donor with alopecia areata. CDR3 loop: CASSLRQTNTGELFF. DNA for the CDR3: TGTGCCAGCAGTTTAAGGCAGACCAACACCGGGGAGCTGTTTTTT.